These 19 T cell receptor beta chains came from one sample sequenced in a study of Tregs in tolerant kidney transplant recipients. TCRdb keeps only in-frame clones here, not all; method: immunoSEQ multiplex PCR. The sample contains 25,000 to 35,000 clones, under 90% of which appear only once. These TCRs' antigens remain unknown. Sample: Tregs from blood cultured with allogeneic cells. The receptor set was obtained from a human donor in good health.

The gene calls are TRBV5-1 and TRBJ1-2; TRBD1 agrees at 8 bases. V lost 3 bases, J lost 3 bases, and 4 bases stayed unmatched. Germline values: CDR1 SGHRS, CDR2 YFSETQ. The CDR3 spans 14 residues. As DNA, the CDR3 is TGCGCCAGCAGCTCAGGGGGCCGGTACTATGGCTACACCTTC. Protein: CASSSGGRYYGYTF.

The chain couples TRBV28 to TRBJ2-1, with D possibly matching TRBD2 (5 bases). There are 13 residues in the CDR3. Looked up from germline, CDR1 is MDHEN and CDR2 is SYDVKM. Trimming pared 4 bases from V and 4 bases from J, leaving 8 bases between. The DNA of the CDR3 is TGTGCCAGCAGTTCCTCGGGGTACAATGAGCAGTTCTTC. It yields the protein CASSSSGYNEQFF.

The genes are TRBV6-5 and TRBJ2-7; D is unclear. This CDR3 is 11 amino acids long. In germline, CDR1 is MNHEY, CDR2 SVGAGI. The germline V and J ends were trimmed by 5 bases and 5 bases, with 7 bases remaining between them. CDR3 protein: CASSRHHEQYF. Here the CDR3 DNA reads TGTGCCAGCAGTCGGCATCACGAGCAGTACTTC.

This clone was counted only a few times. J is TRBJ1-2 and V is TRBV6-5; perhaps TRBD1 as D (5 bases). Per germline, CDR1 MNHEY and CDR2 SVGAGI. V lost 4 bases to trimming and J lost 8 bases, with 11 bases between them. CDR3 length equals 12 residues. The CDR3 reads CASSSGIGGYTF. For the CDR3, the DNA is TGTGCCAGCAGTTCAGGGATTGGCGGCTACACCTTC.

This chain connects TRBV10-3 to TRBJ2-7; TRBD1 matches 7 bases. The V gene's germline CDR1 is ENHRY and CDR2 SYGVKD. The CDR3 covers 13 residues. With 2 bases clipped from V and 7 bases from J, the junction kept 5 bases outside the gene matches. The CDR3 loop is CAISEQGVREQYF. The CDR3 bases are TGTGCCATCAGTGAGCAGGGGGTGCGGGAGCAGTACTTC.

The table lists this clone with a few counts. J is TRBJ2-5 and V is TRBV19; D is unresolved. V was shortened by 2 bases and J by 2 bases, with 6 bases between the two germline ends. The CDR3 length is 13 residues. From germline, CDR1 is LNHDA and CDR2 SQIVND (reference sequence). CDR3 in DNA: TGTGCCAGTAGTATACAGGCTCAAGAGACCCAGTACTTC. This translates into CASSIQAQETQYF. The variable domain in full, with the rest retrieved from reference TRBV19 and TRBJ2-5, is DGGITQSPKYLFRKEGQNVTLSCEQNLNHDAMYWYRQDPGQGLRLIYYSQIVNDFQKGDIAEGYSVSREKKESFPLTVTSAQKNPTAFYLCASSIQAQETQYFGPGTRLLVL.

The genes are TRBV5-5 and TRBJ1-5; weak D call: TRBD1 (6 bases). Germline lookup yields CDR1 SGHKS and CDR2 YYEKEE (reference sequence). V was pared by 4 bases and J by 7 bases, with 9 bases between. The CDR3 runs to 12 residues. Here the CDR3 reads CASSIRGQPQHF. The CDR3 DNA sequence: TGTGCCAGCAGCATAAGGGGGCAGCCCCAGCATTTT.

The chain carries TRBV4-3 and TRBJ1-3, with D unclear. The CDR3 has 15 residues. From germline, CDR1 is LGHNA and CDR2 YSLEER. V lost 1 base and J 0 bases, leaving 7 bases between the germline ends. CDR3 DNA sequence: TGCGCCAGCAGCCAAGTCGCAATCTCTGGAAACACCATATATTTT. Protein: CASSQVAISGNTIYF.

V and J are TRBV7-2 and TRBJ2-3; no clear D gene. CDR3 length equals 11 residues. The germline gives CDR1 SGHTA, CDR2 FQGNSA. V lost 3 bases and J 5 bases, leaving 3 bases between the germline ends. The CDR3 DNA is TGTGCCAGCAGCTTCATAGATACGCAGTATTTT. Translating it yields CASSFIDTQYF.

This clone was found a few times. The genes are TRBV7-2 and TRBJ1-6; TRBD1 might be the D (6 bases). The germline V and J ends were trimmed by 6 bases and 4 bases, with 10 bases remaining between them. The CDR3 runs to 14 residues. Germline loops: CDR1 SGHTA, CDR2 FQGNSA. Written as DNA, the CDR3 is TGTGCCAGCAGTGGACAGTTTTATAATTCACCCCTCCACTTT. Its protein is CASSGQFYNSPLHF.

V gene TRBV7-3 combines with J gene TRBJ2-3; D gene ambiguous. V shed 1 base and J shed 3 bases, with 5 bases lying between them. This CDR3 is 13 amino acids long. Germline V CDR1 and CDR2: SGHTA, FQGTGA. CDR3 in amino acids: CASSLSSTDTQYF. For the CDR3, the DNA is TGTGCCAGCAGCTTAAGTTCGACAGATACGCAGTATTTT.

The chain combines TRBV19 with TRBJ1-2, with 7 bases that match TRBD1. The V segment lost 5 bases and the J segment 3 bases; nucleotides outside the gene matches: 12. This CDR3 comprises 16 residues. Germline loops: CDR1 LNHDA, CDR2 SQIVND (reference sequence). This CDR3 is CASSPVQGEADYGYTF. In DNA, the CDR3 is TGTGCCAGTAGTCCCGTTCAGGGGGAAGCTGACTATGGCTACACCTTC.

This chain connects TRBV7-3 to TRBJ2-5; D possibly corresponds to TRBD1 (5 bases). Germline V gene lookup returns CDR1 SGHTA and CDR2 FQGTGA. V was trimmed by 8 bases and J by 5 bases, leaving 15 bases between them. The CDR3 is made up of 13 amino acids. The CDR3 region has the DNA TGTGCCAGCTCCCGTGGGGCTTTGGAGACCCAGTACTTC. Encoded protein: CASSRGALETQYF. The full variable domain, in which reference TRBV7-3 and TRBJ2-5 provide the parts outside the CDR3, is GAGVSQTPSNKVTEKGKYVELRCDPISGHTALYWYRQSLGQGPEFLIYFQGTGAADDSGLPNDRFFAVRPEGSVSTLKIQRTERGDSAVYLCASSRGALETQYFGPGTRLLVL.

With respect to this clone: Being one base from a much bigger clone, this may be a read error. The rearrangement links TRBV5-1 to TRBJ2-7, with D tentatively TRBD1 (6 bases). The CDR3 is 14 amino acids. Germline assignment: CDR1 SGHRS and CDR2 YFSETQ. With 0 bases removed from V and 7 bases from J, the gap between germline ends came to 14 bases. Here the CDR3 DNA reads TGCGCCAGCAGCTTGGGACAGGTAAATGGAGAGCAGTACTTC. The encoded protein is CASSLGQVNGEQYF.

V gene TRBV19 combines with J gene TRBJ2-5; D is undetermined. This CDR3 spans 12 amino acids. Germline CDR1 reads LNHDA; CDR2 reads SQIVND (reference sequence). The V end lost 6 bases, the J end lost 5 bases, and 10 bases lay between the germline ends. CDR3: CASSTGWETQYF. DNA of the CDR3: TGTGCCAGTAGCACGGGTTGGGAGACCCAGTACTTC.

CDR3 sequence: CSARGLGEQFF. In nucleotides, the CDR3 is TGCAGTGCTAGAGGACTTGGGGAGCAGTTCTTC. The chain is built from TRBV20-1 and TRBJ2-1; D gene ambiguous. CDR3 length: 11 residues. Trimming took off 1 base at V and 10 bases at J, with 8 bases between the two ends. CDR1 is DFQATT and CDR2 is SNEGSKA in the germline V gene (reference sequence).

This clone was observed a single time. The chain employs TRBV5-5 and TRBJ1-1, with unresolved D. The V gene lost 1 base and the J gene lost 2 bases, with 9 bases spanning the gap. Germline V lookup: CDR1 SGHKS, CDR2 YYEKEE (reference sequence). The CDR3 runs 14 residues. CDR3 coding DNA: TGTGCCAGCAGCTTGAAGGCAGAAAACACTGAAGCTTTCTTT. Translation: CASSLKAENTEAFF.

V is TRBV10-2 and J is TRBJ1-3; D uncertain. Germline V gene lookup returns CDR1 WSHSY and CDR2 SAAADI. The germline V and J ends were trimmed by 2 bases and 0 bases, with 14 bases remaining between them. This CDR3 comprises 17 residues. DNA for the CDR3: TGCGCCAGCAGTGAGCCGCTTGCGATTCTCTCTGGAAACACCATATATTTT. It yields the protein CASSEPLAILSGNTIYF.

The gene calls are TRBV27 and TRBJ2-7; 11 bases map to TRBD1. The CDR3 is 16 residues long. Germline CDR1 MNHEY, CDR2 SMNVEV (reference sequence). With 4 bases clipped from V and 2 bases from J, the junction kept 7 bases outside the gene matches. The DNA of the CDR3 is TGTGCCAGCAGTTCAGCCGGGACAGGGGGAACCTACGAGCAGTACTTC. Translated, it gives CASSSAGTGGTYEQYF.